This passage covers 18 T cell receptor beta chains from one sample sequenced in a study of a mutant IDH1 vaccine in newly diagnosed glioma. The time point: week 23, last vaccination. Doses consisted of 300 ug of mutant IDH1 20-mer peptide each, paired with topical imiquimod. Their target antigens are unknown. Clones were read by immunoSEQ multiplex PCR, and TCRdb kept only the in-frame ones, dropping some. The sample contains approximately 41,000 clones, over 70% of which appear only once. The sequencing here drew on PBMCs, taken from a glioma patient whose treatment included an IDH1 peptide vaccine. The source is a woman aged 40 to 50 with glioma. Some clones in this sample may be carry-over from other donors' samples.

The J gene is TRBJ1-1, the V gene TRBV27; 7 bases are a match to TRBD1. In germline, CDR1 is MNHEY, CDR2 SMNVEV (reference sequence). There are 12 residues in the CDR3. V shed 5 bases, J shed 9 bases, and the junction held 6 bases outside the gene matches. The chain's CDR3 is CASSPGGSQAFF. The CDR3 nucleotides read TGTGCCAGCAGTCCAGGGGGATCTCAAGCTTTCTTT.

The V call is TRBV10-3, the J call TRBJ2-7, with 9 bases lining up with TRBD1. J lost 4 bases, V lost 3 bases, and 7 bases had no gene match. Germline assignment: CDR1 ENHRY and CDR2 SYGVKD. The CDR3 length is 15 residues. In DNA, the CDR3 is TGTGCCATCAGTGATCGGACCGGGACAGGGTACGAGCAGTACTTC. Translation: CAISDRTGTGYEQYF.

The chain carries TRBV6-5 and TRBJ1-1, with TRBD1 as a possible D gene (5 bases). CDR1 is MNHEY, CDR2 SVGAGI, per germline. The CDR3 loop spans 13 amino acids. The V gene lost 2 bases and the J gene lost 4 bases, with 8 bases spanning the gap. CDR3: CASSYGGSTEAFF. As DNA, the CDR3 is TGTGCCAGCAGTTACGGGGGGTCCACTGAAGCTTTCTTT.

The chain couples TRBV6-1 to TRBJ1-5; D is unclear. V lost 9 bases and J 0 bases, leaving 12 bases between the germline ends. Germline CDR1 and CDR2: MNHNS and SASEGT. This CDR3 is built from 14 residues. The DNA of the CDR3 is TGTGCCAGTCACCGGGGAAATAGCAATCAGCCCCAGCATTTT. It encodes CASHRGNSNQPQHF.

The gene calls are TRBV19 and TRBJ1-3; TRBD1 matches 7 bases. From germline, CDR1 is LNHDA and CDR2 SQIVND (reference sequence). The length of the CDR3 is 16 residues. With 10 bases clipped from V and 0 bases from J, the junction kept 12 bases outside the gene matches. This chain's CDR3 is CATDSGTANSGNTIYF. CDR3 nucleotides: TGTGCCACCGACTCCGGGACAGCGAACTCTGGAAACACCATATATTTT.

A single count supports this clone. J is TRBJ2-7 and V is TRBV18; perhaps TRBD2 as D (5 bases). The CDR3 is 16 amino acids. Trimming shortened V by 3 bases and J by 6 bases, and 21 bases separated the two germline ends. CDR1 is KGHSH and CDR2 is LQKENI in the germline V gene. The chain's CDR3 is CASSPFRTGRVVEQYF. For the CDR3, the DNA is TGTGCCAGCTCACCTTTCAGGACGGGGAGAGTGGTCGAGCAGTACTTC.

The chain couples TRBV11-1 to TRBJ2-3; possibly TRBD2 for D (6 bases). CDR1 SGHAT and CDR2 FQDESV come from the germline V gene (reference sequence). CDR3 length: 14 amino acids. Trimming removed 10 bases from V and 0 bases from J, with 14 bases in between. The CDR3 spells CATGSGTSTDTQYF. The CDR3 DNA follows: TGTGCCACAGGTAGCGGAACTAGCACAGATACGCAGTATTTT.

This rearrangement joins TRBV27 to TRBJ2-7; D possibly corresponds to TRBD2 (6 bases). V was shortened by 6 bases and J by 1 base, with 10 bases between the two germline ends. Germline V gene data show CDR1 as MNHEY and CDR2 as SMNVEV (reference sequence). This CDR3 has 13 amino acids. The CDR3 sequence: CASSLGTSYEQYF. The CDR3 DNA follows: TGTGCCAGCAGCCTTGGGACTTCCTACGAGCAGTACTTC.

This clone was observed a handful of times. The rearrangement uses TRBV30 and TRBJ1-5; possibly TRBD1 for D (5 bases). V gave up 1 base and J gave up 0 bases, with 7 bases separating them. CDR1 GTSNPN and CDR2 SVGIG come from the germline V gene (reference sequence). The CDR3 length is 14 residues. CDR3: CAWSGGGSNQPQHF. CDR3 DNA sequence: TGTGCCTGGAGTGGGGGGGGTAGCAATCAGCCCCAGCATTTT.

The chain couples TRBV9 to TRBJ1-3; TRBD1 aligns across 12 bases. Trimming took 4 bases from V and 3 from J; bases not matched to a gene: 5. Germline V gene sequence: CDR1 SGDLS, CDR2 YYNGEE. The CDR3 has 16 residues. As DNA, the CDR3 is TGTGCCAGCAGCCCGGGGACAGGGGGCTTTGGAAACACCATATATTTT. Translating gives CASSPGTGGFGNTIYF.

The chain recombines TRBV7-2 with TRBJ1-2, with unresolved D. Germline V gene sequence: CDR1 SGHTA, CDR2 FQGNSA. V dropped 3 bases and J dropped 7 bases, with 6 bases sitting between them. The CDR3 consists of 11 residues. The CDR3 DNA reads TGTGCCAGCAGCTTTGAGCGTGGCTACACCTTC. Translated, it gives CASSFERGYTF.

CDR3: CASSKGTGRPGANVLTF. Written as DNA, the CDR3 is TGTGCCAGCAGCAAAGGGACAGGGCGCCCTGGGGCCAACGTCCTGACTTTC. V and J are TRBV4-2 and TRBJ2-6; TRBD1 matches 9 bases. This CDR3 spans 17 amino acids. Germline V gene lookup returns CDR1 LGHNA and CDR2 YNFKEQ. J gave up 2 bases and V 5 bases, and 7 bases lay outside the gene matches.

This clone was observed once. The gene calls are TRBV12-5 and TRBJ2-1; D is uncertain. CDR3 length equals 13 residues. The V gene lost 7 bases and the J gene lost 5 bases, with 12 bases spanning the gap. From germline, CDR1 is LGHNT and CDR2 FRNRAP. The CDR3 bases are TGTGCTAGTGCCCCTTCAAACGACAATGAGCAGTTCTTC. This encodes CASAPSNDNEQFF.

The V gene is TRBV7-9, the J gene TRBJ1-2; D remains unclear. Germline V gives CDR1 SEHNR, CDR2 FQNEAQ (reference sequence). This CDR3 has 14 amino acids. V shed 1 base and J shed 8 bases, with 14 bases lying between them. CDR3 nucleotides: TGTGCCAGCAGCTTAGAGCTCAACGCGGGAGGCTACACCTTC. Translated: CASSLELNAGGYTF.

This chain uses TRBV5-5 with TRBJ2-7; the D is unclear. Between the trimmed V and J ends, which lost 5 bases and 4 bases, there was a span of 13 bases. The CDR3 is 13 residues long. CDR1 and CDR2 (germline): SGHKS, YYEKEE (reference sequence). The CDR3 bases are TGTGCCAGCAGTTCCCCCCCTATATACGAGCAGTACTTC. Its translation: CASSSPPIYEQYF.

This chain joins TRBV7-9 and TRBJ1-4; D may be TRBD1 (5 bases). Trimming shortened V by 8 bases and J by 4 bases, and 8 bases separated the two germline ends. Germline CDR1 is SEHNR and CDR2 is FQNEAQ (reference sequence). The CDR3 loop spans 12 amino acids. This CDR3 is CASGTNNEKLFF. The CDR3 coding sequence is TGTGCCAGCGGGACGAATAATGAAAAACTGTTTTTT.

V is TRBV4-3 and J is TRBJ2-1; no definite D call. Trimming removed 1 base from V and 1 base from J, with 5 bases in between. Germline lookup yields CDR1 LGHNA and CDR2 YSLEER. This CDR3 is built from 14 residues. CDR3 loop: CASSQVGSYNEQFF. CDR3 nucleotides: TGCGCCAGCAGCCAAGTTGGGTCCTACAATGAGCAGTTCTTC.

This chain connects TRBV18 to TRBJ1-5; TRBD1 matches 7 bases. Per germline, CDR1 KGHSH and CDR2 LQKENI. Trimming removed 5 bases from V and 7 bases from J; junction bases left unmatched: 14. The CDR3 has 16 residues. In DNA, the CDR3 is TGTGCCAGCTCAGCGATCGACAGGGTAGTGGCGCAGCCCCAGCATTTT. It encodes CASSAIDRVVAQPQHF.